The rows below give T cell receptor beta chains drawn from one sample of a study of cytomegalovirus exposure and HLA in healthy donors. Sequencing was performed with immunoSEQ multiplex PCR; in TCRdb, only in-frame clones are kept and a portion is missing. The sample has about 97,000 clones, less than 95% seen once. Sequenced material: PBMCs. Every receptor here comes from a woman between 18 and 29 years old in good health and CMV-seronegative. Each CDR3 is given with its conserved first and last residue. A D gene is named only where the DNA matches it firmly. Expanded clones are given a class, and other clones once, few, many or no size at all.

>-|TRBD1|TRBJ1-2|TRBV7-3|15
TGTGCCAGCAGCTCTCAAGGACAGGGGCGGAACGGCTACACCTTC
CASSSQGQGRNGYTF
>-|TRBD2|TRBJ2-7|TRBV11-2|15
TGTGCCAGCAGCCGGGAGGTAGGGAGCTCCTACGAGCAGTACTTC
CASSREVGSSYEQYF
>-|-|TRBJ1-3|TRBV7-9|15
TGTGCCAGCAGCCCTCAACAGACAAGAGGAAACACCATATATTTT
CASSPQQTRGNTIYF
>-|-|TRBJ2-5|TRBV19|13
TGTGCCAGTAGTATCCAGGGTAGAGAGACCCAGTACTTC
CASSIQGRETQYF
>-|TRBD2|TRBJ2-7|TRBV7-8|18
TGTGCCAGCAGTTTTAACCCCCTGCGGGAGGTCCTACCCTACGAGCAGTACTTC
CASSFNPLREVLPYEQYF
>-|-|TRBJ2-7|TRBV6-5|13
TGTGCCAGCAGTAATGGACTTCCGGACGAGCAGTACTTC
CASSNGLPDEQYF
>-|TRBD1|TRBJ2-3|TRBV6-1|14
TGTGCCAGCAATCCACAGGGGAGCACAGATACGCAGTATTTT
CASNPQGSTDTQYF
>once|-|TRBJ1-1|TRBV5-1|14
TGCGCCAGCAGCTTAGGACAGATGAACACTGAAGCTTTCTTT
CASSLGQMNTEAFF
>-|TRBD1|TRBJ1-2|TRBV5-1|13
TGCGCCAGCATTCCGGACAGGGGAGTCGGCTACACCTTC
CASIPDRGVGYTF
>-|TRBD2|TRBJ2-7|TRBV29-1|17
TGCAGCGTTCATACGTCGACTAGCGGGGGGTCTTCCTACGAGCAGTACTTC
CSVHTSTSGGSSYEQYF
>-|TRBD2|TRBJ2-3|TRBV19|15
TGTGCCAGTAGTACTCCGGGACTAGGGACAGATACGCAGTATTTT
CASSTPGLGTDTQYF
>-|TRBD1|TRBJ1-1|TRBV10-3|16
TGTGCCATCAGTGATCACACAGGGGAGAAGAACACTGAAGCTTTCTTT
CAISDHTGEKNTEAFF
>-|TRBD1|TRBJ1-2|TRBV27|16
TGTGCCAGCGGCCGACAGGGAACACGTTTGAGCTATGGCTACACCTTC
CASGRQGTRLSYGYTF
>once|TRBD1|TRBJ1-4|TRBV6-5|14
TGTGCCAGCAGTACAGGGGGGACGCTCGGAAAACTGTTTTTT
CASSTGGTLGKLFF